This TCR beta chain was profiled in a study of T cell repertoires in cytomegalovirus infection. Overall study context: Well-studied HLA-B-restricted CMV epitopes were used in the study alongside recently identified HLA-C-restricted ones. It was the public TCR beta signatures that indicated both CMV infection and matching HLA type. General study points: The ex vivo response was dominated by HLA-C-restricted CMV-specific TCR beta clonotypes.

Regarding this clonotype: Its antigen is still unknown.

TCRdb re-derived calls from the reads in MiXCR, one entry per CDR3 protein. The sample lists around 900,000 distinct CDR3 sequences; roughly 31% were seen once. Trimming left V 5 bases short and J 6 bases short, with 11 bases between. CDR3 length: 12 amino acids. Germline V gene lookup returns CDR1 MNHNS and CDR2 SASEGT. This chain uses TRBV6-1 with TRBJ2-7; maybe TRBD1 (6 bases). The origin of this receptor is a human donor in good health (CMV status not recorded). Some clones in this sample may be carry-over from other donors' samples. The sample here was cultured CD8+ T cells from PBMCs, taken from culture after CMV antigen stimulation. Here the CDR3 DNA reads TGTGCCAGCAGTACTGGACAGTTCGAGCAGTACGTC. It translates to CASSTGQFEQYV.